This TCR beta chain was recovered during a study of T cells in Graves' hyperthyroidism and ophthalmopathy. Findings and caveats of the study: A 13 V-J signature model discriminated ophthalmopathy versus stable hyperthyroidism.

The CDR3 regions of TCR beta were amplified from RNA transcripts. When the TCR CDR3 underwent first-round RT-PCR, the HTBI primer set was used. TCRdb re-analysed the multiplex PCR reads in MiXCR, keeping a single row per CDR3 protein. This table holds 500,000 to 750,000 distinct CDR3 sequences, under 60% found once. In patients aged 18 to 65, hyperthyroidism was newly diagnosed, with duration under 2 months. Lactation, pregnancy, other autoimmune disease or uncontrolled infection excluded patients. This clonotype has at least ten counts. Its antigen is not identified. What was sequenced was peripheral blood or thyroid tissue (not recorded which). This clonotype originated in a woman in her late teens or twenties with Graves' hyperthyroidism.

In DNA form, the CDR3 reads TGTGCCAGCAGCTTAGGCTTGTCGGCTGAAGCTTTCTTT. Amino acids: CASSLGLSAEAFF. This chain links TRBV7-8 with TRBJ1-1; no firm D call. The germline V gene has CDR1 SGHVS and CDR2 FQNEAQ. With 1 base removed from V and 6 bases from J, the gap between germline ends came to 9 bases. CDR3 length: 13 amino acids.